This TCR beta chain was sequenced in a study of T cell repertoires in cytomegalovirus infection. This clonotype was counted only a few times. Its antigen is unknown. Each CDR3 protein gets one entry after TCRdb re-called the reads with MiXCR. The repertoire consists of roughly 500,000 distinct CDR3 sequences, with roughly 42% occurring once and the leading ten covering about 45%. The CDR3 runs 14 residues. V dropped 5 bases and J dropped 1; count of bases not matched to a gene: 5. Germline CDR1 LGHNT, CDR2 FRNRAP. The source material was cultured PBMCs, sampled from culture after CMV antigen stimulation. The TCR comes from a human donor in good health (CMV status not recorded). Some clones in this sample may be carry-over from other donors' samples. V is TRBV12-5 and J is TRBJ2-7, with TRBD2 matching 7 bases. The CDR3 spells CASGSGAWSYEQYF. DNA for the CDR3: TGTGCTAGTGGTAGCGGGGCCTGGTCCTACGAGCAGTACTTC.